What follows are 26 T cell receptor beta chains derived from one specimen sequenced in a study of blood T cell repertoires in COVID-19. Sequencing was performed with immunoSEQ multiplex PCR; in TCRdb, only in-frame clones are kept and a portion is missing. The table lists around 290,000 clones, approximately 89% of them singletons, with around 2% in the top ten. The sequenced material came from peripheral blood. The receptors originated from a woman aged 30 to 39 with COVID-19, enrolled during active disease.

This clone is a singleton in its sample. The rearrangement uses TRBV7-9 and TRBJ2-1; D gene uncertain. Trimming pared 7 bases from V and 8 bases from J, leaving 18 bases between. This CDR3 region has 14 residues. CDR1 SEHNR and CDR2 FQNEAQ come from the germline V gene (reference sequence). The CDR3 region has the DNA TGTGCCAGCACCCGAGTCGACATAGACGATGAGCAGTTCTTC. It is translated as CASTRVDIDDEQFF.

CDR3 sequence (DNA): TGTGCCAGCAGTGATGTAGTAGCGGGAGGTAATGAGCAGTTCTTC. It translates to CASSDVVAGGNEQFF. The chain links TRBV25-1 to TRBJ2-1; 10 bases line up with TRBD2. Germline loops: CDR1 MGHDK, CDR2 SYGVNS. The CDR3 is 15 amino acids. V shed 3 bases, J shed 7 bases, and the junction held 6 bases outside the gene matches.

The CDR3 bases are TGTGCCTGGAGGGACAGGGGGTTTAACAATGAGCAGTTCTTC. It is translated as CAWRDRGFNNEQFF. V gene TRBV30 combines with J gene TRBJ2-1; 10 bases line up with TRBD1. Per germline, CDR1 GTSNPN and CDR2 SVGIG (reference sequence). The junction had 4 bases not matched to a gene; V was cut back by 3 bases and J by 5 bases. This CDR3 is built from 14 residues.

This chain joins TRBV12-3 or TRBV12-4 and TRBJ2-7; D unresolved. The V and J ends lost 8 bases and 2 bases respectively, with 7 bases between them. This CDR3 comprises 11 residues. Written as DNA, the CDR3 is TGTGCCAGCGGGCGAGCCTACGAGCAGTACTTC. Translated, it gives CASGRAYEQYF.

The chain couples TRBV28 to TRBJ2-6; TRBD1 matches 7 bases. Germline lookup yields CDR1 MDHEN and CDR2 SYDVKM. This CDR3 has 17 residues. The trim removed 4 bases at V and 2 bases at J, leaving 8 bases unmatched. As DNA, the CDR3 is TGTGCCAGCAGTTCTCTAGGCGACAGGGCTGGGGCCAACGTCCTGACTTTC. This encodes CASSSLGDRAGANVLTF.

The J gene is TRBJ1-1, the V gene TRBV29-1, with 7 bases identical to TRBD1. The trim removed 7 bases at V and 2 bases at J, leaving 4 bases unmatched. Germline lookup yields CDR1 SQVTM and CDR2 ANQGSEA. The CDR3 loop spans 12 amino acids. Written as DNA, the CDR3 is TGCAGCGGTGACAGGGCTAACACTGAAGCTTTCTTT. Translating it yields CSGDRANTEAFF.

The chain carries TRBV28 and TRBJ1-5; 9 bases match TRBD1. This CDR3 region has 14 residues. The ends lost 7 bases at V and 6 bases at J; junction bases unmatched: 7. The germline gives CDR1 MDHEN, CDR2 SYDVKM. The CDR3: CASILTGGVQPQHF. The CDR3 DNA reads TGTGCCAGCATCCTCACAGGGGGCGTTCAGCCCCAGCATTTT.

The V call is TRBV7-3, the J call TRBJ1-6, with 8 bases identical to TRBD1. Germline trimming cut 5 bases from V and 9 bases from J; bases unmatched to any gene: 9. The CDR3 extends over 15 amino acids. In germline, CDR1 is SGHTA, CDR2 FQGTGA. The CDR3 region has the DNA TGTGCCAGCAGCCTACTAGGACAGGGTGTTTCACCCCTCCACTTT. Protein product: CASSLLGQGVSPLHF.

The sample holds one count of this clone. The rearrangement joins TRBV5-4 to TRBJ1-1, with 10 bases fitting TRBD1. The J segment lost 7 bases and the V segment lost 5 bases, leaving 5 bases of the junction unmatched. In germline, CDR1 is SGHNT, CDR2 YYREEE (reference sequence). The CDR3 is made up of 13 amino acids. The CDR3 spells CASRSTGGHEAFF. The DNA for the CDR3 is TGTGCCAGCAGATCGACAGGGGGCCATGAAGCTTTCTTT.

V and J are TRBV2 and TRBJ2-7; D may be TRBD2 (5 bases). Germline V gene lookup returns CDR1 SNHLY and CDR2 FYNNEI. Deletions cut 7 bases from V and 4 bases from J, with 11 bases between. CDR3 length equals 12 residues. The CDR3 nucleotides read TGTGCCAGCAAAGAAGGACTTTACGAGCAGTACTTC. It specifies CASKEGLYEQYF. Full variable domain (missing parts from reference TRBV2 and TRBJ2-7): EPEVTQTPSHQVTQMGQEVILRCVPISNHLYFYWYRQILGQKVEFLVSFYNNEISEKSEIFDDQFSVERPDGSNFTLKIRSTKLEDSAMYFCASKEGLYEQYFGPGTRLTVT.

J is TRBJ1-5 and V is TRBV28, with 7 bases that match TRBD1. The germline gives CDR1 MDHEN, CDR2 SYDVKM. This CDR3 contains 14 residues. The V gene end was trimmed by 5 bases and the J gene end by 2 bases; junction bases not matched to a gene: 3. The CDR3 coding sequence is TGTGCCAGCAGTCCGGGGACAGGCAATCAGCCCCAGCATTTT. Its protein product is CASSPGTGNQPQHF.

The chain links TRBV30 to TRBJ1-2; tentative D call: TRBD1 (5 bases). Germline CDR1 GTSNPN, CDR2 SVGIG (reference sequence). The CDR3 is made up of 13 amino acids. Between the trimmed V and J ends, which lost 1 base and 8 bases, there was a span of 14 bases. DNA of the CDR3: TGTGCCTGGAGTGCAGGGTTGGTAAACGGCTACACCTTC. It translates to CAWSAGLVNGYTF.

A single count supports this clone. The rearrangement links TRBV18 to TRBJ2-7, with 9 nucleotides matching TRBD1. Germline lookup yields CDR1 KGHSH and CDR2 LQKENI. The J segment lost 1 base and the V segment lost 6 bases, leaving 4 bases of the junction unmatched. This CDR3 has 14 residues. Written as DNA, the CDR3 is TGTGCCAGCTCCCGACAGGGGGATTCCTACGAGCAGTACTTC. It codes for CASSRQGDSYEQYF.

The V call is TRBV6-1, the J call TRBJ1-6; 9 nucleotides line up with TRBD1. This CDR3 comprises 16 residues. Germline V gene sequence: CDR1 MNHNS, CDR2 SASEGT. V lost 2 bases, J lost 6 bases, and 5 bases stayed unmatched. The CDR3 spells CASSEQGTGLNSPLHF. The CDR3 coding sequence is TGTGCCAGCAGTGAACAAGGGACAGGGCTTAATTCACCCCTCCACTTT.

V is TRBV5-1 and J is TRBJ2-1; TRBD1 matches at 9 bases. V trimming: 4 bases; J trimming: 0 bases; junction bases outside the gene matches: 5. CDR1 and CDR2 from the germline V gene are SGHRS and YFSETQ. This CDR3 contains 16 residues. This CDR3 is CASSETGGNSYNEQFF. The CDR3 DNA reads TGCGCCAGCAGCGAGACAGGGGGGAACTCCTACAATGAGCAGTTCTTC.

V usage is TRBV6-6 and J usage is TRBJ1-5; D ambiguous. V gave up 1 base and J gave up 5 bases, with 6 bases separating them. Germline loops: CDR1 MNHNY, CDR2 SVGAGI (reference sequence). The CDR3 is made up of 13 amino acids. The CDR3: CASSYFADQPQHF. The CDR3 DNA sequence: TGTGCCAGCAGTTACTTTGCGGATCAGCCCCAGCATTTT.

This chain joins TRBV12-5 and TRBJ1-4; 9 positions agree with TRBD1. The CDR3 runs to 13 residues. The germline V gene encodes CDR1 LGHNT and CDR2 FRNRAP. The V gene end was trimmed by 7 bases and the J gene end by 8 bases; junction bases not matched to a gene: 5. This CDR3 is CASEGTGTEKLFF. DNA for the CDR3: TGTGCTAGTGAAGGGACAGGGACAGAAAAACTGTTTTTT. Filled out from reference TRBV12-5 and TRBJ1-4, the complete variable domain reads DARVTQTPRHKVTEMGQEVTMRCQPILGHNTVFWYRQTMMQGLELLAYFRNRAPLDDSGMPKDRFSAEMPDATLATLKIQPSEPRDSAVYFCASEGTGTEKLFFGSGTQLSVL.

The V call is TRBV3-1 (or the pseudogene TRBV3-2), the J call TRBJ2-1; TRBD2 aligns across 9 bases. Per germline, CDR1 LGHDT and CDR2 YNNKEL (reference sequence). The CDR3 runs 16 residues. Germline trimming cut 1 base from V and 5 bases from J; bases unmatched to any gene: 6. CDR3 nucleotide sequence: TGTGCCAGCAGCCAAGGCATGGGACTAGCAAACAATGAGCAGTTCTTC. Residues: CASSQGMGLANNEQFF.

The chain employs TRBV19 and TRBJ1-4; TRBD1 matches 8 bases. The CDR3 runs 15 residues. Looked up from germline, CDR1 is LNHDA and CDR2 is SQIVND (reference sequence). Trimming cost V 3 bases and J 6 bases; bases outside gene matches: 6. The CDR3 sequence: CASSISGQGYEKLFF. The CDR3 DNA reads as TGTGCCAGTAGTATCTCTGGACAGGGATATGAAAAACTGTTTTTT. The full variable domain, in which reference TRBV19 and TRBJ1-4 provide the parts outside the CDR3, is DGGITQSPKYLFRKEGQNVTLSCEQNLNHDAMYWYRQDPGQGLRLIYYSQIVNDFQKGDIAEGYSVSREKKESFPLTVTSAQKNPTAFYLCASSISGQGYEKLFFGSGTQLSVL.

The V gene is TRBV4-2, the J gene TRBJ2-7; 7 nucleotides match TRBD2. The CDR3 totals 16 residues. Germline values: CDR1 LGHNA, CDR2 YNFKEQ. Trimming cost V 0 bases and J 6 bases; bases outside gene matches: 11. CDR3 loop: CASSQDLASGDFEQYF. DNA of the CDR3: TGTGCCAGCAGCCAAGATCTTGCTAGCGGAGACTTCGAGCAGTACTTC.

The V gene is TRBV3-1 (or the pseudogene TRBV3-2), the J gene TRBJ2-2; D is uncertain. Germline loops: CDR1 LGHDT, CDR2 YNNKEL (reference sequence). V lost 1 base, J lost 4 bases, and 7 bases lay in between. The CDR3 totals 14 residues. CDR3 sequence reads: CASSQVAGTGELFF. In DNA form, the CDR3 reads TGTGCCAGCAGCCAAGTTGCCGGCACCGGGGAGCTGTTTTTT.

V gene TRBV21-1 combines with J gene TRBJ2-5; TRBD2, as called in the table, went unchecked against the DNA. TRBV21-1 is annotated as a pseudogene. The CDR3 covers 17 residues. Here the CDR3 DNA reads TGTGCCTCGACAATCGGGGGGGCGAGAGGTCTTCAAGAGACCCAGTACTTC. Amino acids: CASTIGGARGLQETQYF.

The chain's CDR3 is CASSGTTGQPQHF. The CDR3 DNA reads as TGTGCCAGTAGTGGAACTACAGGGCAGCCCCAGCATTTT. V is TRBV19 and J is TRBJ1-5; D possibly corresponds to TRBD1 (6 bases). This CDR3 contains 13 residues. Trimming left V 5 bases short and J 7 bases short, with 12 bases between. The germline V gene encodes CDR1 LNHDA and CDR2 SQIVND (reference sequence).

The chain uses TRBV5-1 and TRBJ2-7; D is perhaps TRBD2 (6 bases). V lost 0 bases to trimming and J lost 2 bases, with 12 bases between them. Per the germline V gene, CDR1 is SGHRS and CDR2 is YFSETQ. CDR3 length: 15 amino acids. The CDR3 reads CASSLVGGTPYEQYF. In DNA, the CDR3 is TGCGCCAGCAGCTTGGTCGGGGGAACCCCCTACGAGCAGTACTTC.

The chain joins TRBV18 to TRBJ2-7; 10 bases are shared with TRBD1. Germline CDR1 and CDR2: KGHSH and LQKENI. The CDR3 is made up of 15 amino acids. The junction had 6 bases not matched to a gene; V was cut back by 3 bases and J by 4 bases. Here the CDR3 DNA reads TGTGCCAGCTCACCGAGGACAGGGGGGACGTACGAGCAGTACTTC. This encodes CASSPRTGGTYEQYF. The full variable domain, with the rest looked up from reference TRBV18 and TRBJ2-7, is NAGVMQNPRHLVRRRGQEARLRCSPMKGHSHVYWYRQLPEEGLKFMVYLQKENIIDESGMPKERFSAEFPKEGPSILRIQQVVRGDSAAYFCASSPRTGGTYEQYFGPGTRLTVT.

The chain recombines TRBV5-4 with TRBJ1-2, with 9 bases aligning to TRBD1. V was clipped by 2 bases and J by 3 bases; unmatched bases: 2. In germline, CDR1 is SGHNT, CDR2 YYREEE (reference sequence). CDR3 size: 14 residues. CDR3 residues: CASSFRQGDYGYTF. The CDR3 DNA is TGTGCCAGCAGCTTTCGACAGGGGGACTATGGCTACACCTTC.